This is a list of T cell receptor beta chains from one sample in a study of T-cell memory formation after mild COVID-19. TCRdb re-analysed the 5' RACE reads in MiXCR, keeping a single row per CDR3 protein. The sample holds 85,000 to 130,000 distinct CDR3 sequences, around 12% seen once. What was sequenced was PBMCs or a T cell subset sorted from them (not recorded which). The source of these receptors is an adult woman who had mild COVID-19 (a few samples of this study predate the infection). Cell type and time point are not known. CDR3s include the opening cysteine and the closing phenylalanine or tryptophan. The order of the fields is J gene, CDR3 length, V gene, clone size, D gene, CDR3 protein, CDR3 DNA. The D gene is left open where the match is weak. Clone size, where shown, is once, few, many, or a class for clones that have expanded.

>TRBJ2-7|13|TRBV7-3|-|-
CASSAGPTYEQYF
TGTGCCAGCAGCGCCGGACCGACCTACGAGCAGTACTTC
>TRBJ2-5|15|TRBV9|-|TRBD2
CASTASGSSFETQYF
TGTGCCAGCACGGCTAGCGGGAGTAGTTTTGAGACCCAGTACTTC
>TRBJ2-2|12|TRBV7-9|few|-
CASSGDTGELFF
TGTGCCAGCAGCGGGGACACCGGGGAGCTGTTTTTT
>TRBJ2-1|13|TRBV2|many|TRBD2
CASNLGGLDEQFF
TGTGCCAGCAACCTCGGGGGGTTGGATGAGCAGTTCTTC
>TRBJ2-1|13|TRBV7-2|-|-
CASSFVGDNEQFF
TGTGCCAGCAGCTTTGTGGGGGACAATGAGCAGTTCTTC
>TRBJ2-1|15|TRBV6-5|-|-
CASSYWESSYNEQFF
TGTGCCAGCAGTTACTGGGAAAGTTCCTACAATGAGCAGTTCTTC
>TRBJ2-5|14|TRBV7-8|few|-
CASSFGGAQETQYF
TGTGCCAGCAGCTTCGGGGGAGCACAAGAGACCCAGTACTTC
>TRBJ1-6|13|TRBV5-1|few|TRBD1
CASSIDRVSPLHF
TGCGCCAGCAGCATTGACAGGGTCTCACCCCTCCACTTT
>TRBJ2-3|17|TRBV6-1|few|-
CASSDSLGGQGTDTQYF
TGTGCCAGCAGTGATTCCTTGGGGGGCCAGGGCACAGATACGCAGTATTTT
>TRBJ1-2|13|TRBV25-1|-|-
CASSGQQQYGYTF
TGTGCCAGCAGTGGACAGCAACAGTATGGCTACACCTTC
>TRBJ1-1|14|TRBV7-8|few|-
CASSGRAFLTEAFF
TGTGCCAGCAGCGGAAGGGCCTTCCTCACTGAAGCTTTCTTT
>TRBJ2-5|14|TRBV7-9|few|TRBD1
CASSPGQGLETQYF
TGTGCCAGCAGCCCGGGACAGGGGTTAGAGACCCAGTACTTC
>TRBJ1-1|15|TRBV19|few|-
CASSIYALLNTEAFF
TGTGCCAGTAGTATATATGCACTCCTGAACACTGAAGCTTTCTTT
>TRBJ2-7|11|TRBV2|few|-
CASIVGTEQYF
TGTGCCAGCATTGTGGGTACCGAGCAGTACTTC
>TRBJ2-7|14|TRBV29-1|-|TRBD1
CSVESGTGRYEQYF
TGCAGCGTTGAATCCGGGACAGGGAGATACGAGCAGTACTTC
>TRBJ2-3|15|TRBV9|few|-
CASSVVGVASDTQYF
TGTGCCAGCAGCGTAGTCGGTGTCGCCTCAGATACGCAGTATTTT
>TRBJ2-3|11|TRBV5-1|few|-
CASRETDTQYF
TGCGCCAGCAGGGAGACAGATACGCAGTATTTT
>TRBJ2-7|14|TRBV25-1|many|-
CASSEWSGSYEQYF
TGTGCCAGCAGTGAATGGTCAGGGTCCTACGAGCAGTACTTC
>TRBJ2-7|17|TRBV15|-|-
CATSSSLQPLQVYEQYF
TGTGCCACCAGCAGCTCCCTACAGCCGCTTCAAGTATACGAGCAGTACTTC
>TRBJ1-1|17|TRBV9|-|TRBD1
CASSANPGQARDTEAFF
TGTGCCAGCAGCGCAAATCCGGGACAGGCTCGGGACACTGAAGCTTTCTTT
>TRBJ2-1|14|TRBV3-1|few|-
CASSPLLAPNEQFF
TGTGCCAGCAGCCCCCTACTAGCTCCCAATGAGCAGTTCTTC
>TRBJ1-1|13|TRBV5-4|-|-
CASSLDKNTEAFF
TGTGCCAGCAGCCTGGACAAGAACACTGAAGCTTTCTTT
>TRBJ2-1|16|TRBV28|few|TRBD2
CASSPLQGGRAFEQFF
TGTGCCAGCAGTCCCTTACAGGGCGGGAGGGCCTTTGAGCAGTTCTTC
>TRBJ2-3|14|TRBV3-1|-|-
CASSQARAGDTQYF
TGTGCCAGCAGTCAGGCTAGAGCAGGGGATACGCAGTATTTT
>TRBJ1-2|16|TRBV9|few|TRBD1
CASSGRTGDRGYGYTF
TGTGCCAGCAGCGGAAGGACAGGGGATCGAGGCTATGGCTACACCTTC
>TRBJ2-1|12|TRBV13|many|-
CASSSLATEQFF
TGTGCCAGCAGCTCCCTAGCCACTGAGCAGTTCTTC
>TRBJ2-3|13|TRBV25-1|-|TRBD1
CASSEFGTGMQYF
TGTGCCAGCAGTGAGTTCGGGACAGGGATGCAGTATTTT
>TRBJ1-5|15|TRBV6-5|-|-
CASSYSKGPNQLQHF
TGTGCCAGCAGTTACTCGAAAGGGCCTAATCAGCTCCAGCATTTT
>TRBJ1-1|14|TRBV20-1|-|TRBD1
CSARRLTTGTEAFF
TGCAGTGCTAGACGGCTTACGACAGGGACTGAAGCTTTCTTT
>TRBJ2-3|18|TRBV12-3/TRBV12-4|few|TRBD2
CASIFGLASGGFTDTQYF
TGTGCCAGCATCTTTGGTTTGGCTAGCGGGGGATTCACAGATACGCAGTATTTT